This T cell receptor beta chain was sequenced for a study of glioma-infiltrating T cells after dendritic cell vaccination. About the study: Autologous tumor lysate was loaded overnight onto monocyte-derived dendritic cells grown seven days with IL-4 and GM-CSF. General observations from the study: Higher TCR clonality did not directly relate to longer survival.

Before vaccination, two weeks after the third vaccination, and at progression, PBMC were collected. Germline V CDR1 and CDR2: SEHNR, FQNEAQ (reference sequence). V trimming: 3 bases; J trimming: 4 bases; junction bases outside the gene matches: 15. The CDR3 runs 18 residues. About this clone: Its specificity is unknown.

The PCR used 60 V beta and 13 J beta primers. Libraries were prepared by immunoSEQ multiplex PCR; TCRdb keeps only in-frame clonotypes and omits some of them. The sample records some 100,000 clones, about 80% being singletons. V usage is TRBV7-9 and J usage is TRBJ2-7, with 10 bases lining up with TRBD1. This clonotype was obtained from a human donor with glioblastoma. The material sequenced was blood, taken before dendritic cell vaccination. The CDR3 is CASSFIRDRGDLAYEQYF. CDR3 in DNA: TGTGCCAGCAGCTTTATCCGGGACAGGGGAGATTTGGCTTACGAGCAGTACTTC. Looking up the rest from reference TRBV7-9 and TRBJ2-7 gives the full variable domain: DTGVSQNPRHKITKRGQNVTFRCDPISEHNRLYWYRQTLGQGPEFLTYFQNEAQLEKSRLLSDRFSAERPKGSFSTLEIQRTEQGDSAMYLCASSFIRDRGDLAYEQYFGPGTRLTVT.